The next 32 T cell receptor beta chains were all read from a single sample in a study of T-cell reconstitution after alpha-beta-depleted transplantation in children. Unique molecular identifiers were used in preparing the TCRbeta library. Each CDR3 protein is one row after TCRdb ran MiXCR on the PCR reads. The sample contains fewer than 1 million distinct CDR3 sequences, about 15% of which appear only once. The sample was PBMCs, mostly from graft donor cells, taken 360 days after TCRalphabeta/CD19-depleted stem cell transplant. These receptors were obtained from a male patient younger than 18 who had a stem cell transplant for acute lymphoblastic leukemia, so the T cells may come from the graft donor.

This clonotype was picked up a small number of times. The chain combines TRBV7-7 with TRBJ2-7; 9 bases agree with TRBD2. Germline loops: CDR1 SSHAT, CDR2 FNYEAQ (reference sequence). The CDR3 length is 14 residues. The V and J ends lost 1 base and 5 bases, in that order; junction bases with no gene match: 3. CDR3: CASSLGGRVNEQYF. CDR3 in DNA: TGTGCCAGCAGCTTAGGCGGGAGGGTGAACGAGCAGTACTTC.

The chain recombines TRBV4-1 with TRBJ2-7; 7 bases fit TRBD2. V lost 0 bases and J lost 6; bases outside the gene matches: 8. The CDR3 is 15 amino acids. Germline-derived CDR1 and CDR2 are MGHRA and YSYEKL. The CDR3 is CASSQDGGGSSEQYF. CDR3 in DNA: TGCGCCAGCAGCCAAGATGGGGGGGGGAGCTCCGAGCAGTACTTC.

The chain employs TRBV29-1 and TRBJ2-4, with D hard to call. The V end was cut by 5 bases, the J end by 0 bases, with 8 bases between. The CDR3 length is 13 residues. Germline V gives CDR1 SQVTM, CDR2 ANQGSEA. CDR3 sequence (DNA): TGCAGCGTTATGGATTTAGCCAAAAACATTCAGTACTTC. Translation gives CSVMDLAKNIQYF.

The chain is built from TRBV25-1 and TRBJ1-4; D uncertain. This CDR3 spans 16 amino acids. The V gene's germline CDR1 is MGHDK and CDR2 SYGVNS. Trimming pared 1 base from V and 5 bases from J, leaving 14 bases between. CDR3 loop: CASSELGNRANEKLFF. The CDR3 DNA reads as TGTGCCAGCAGTGAATTAGGGAATAGGGCCAATGAAAAACTGTTTTTT.

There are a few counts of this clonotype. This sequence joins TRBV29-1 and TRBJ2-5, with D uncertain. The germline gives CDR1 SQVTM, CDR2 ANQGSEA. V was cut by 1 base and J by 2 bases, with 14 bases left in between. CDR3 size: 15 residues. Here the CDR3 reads CSVEGLIPPQETQYF. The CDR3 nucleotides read TGCAGCGTTGAAGGCCTTATCCCTCCTCAAGAGACCCAGTACTTC.

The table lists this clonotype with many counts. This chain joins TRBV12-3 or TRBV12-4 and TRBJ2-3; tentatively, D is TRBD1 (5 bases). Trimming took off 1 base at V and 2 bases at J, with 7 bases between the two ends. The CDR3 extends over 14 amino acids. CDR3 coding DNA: TGTGCCAGCAGTTTAGAGGGGCACACAGATACGCAGTATTTT. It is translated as CASSLEGHTDTQYF.

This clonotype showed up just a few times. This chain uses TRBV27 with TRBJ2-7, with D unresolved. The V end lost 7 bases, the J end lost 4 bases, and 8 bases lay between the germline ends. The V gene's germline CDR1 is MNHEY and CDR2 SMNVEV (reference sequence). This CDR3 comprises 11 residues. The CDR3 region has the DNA TGTGCCAGCATGGGCATTTACGAGCAGTACTTC. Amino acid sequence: CASMGIYEQYF.

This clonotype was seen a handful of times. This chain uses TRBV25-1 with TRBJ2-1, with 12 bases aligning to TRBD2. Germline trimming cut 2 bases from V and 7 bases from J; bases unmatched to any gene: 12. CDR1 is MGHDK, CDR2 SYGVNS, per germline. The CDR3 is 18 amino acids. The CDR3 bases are TGTGCCAGCAGTGAACTTGCCCCGACTAGCGGGAGACGTAATGAGCAGTTCTTC. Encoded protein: CASSELAPTSGRRNEQFF. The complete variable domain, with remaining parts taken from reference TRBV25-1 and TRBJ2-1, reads EADIYQTPRYLVIGTGKKITLECSQTMGHDKMYWYQQDPGMELHLIHYSYGVNSTEKGDLSSESTVSRIRTEHFPLTLESARPSHTSQYLCASSELAPTSGRRNEQFFGPGTRLTVL.

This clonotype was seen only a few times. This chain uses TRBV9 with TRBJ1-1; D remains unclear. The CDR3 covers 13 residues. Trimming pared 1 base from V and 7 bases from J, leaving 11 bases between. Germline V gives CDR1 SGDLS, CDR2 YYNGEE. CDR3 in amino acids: CASSVSPLGEAFF. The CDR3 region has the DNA TGTGCCAGCAGCGTATCCCCGCTAGGTGAAGCTTTCTTT.

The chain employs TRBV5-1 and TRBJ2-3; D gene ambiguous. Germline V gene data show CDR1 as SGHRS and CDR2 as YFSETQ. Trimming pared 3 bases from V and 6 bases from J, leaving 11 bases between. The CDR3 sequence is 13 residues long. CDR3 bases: TGCGCCAGCAGCTATCCAGGCGCCGATACGCAGTATTTT. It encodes CASSYPGADTQYF.

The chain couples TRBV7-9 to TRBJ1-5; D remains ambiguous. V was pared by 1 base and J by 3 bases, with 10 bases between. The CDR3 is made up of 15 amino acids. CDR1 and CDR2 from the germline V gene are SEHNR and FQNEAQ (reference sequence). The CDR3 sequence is CASSLVGTVNQPQHF. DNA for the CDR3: TGTGCCAGCAGCTTAGTGGGTACCGTCAATCAGCCCCAGCATTTT.

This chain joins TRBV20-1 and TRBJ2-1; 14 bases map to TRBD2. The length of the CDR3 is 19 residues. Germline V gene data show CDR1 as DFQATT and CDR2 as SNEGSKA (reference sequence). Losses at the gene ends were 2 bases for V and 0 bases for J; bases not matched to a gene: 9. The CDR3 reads CSARSRLAGGEYSYNEQFF. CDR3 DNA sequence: TGCAGTGCTAGATCTCGACTAGCGGGAGGGGAATACTCCTACAATGAGCAGTTCTTC.

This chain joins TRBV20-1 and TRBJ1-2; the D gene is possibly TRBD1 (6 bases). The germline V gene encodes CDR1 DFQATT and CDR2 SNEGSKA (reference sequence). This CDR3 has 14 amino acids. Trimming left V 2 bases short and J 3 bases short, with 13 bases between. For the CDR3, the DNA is TGCAGTGCTAGACTTCCGGGGGCGGACTATGGCTACACCTTC. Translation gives CSARLPGADYGYTF.

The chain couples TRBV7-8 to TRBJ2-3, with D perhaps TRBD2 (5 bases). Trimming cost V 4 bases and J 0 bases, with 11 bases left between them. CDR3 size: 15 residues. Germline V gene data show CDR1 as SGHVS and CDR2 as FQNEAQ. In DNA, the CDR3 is TGTGCCAGCAGCTCCCTAGCCTCTAGCACAGATACGCAGTATTTT. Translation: CASSSLASSTDTQYF. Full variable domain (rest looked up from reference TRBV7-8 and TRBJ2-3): GAGVSQSPRYKVAKRGQDVALRCDPISGHVSLFWYQQALGQGPEFLTYFQNEAQLDKSGLPSDRFFAERPEGSVSTLKIQRTQQEDSAVYLCASSSLASSTDTQYFGPGTRLTVL.

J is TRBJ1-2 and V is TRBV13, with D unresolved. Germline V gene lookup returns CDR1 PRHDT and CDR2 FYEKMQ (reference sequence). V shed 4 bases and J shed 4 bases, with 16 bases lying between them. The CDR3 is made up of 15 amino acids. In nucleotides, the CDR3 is TGTGCCAGCAGCTCAGACCACCTGGGAGGCTATGGCTACACCTTC. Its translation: CASSSDHLGGYGYTF.

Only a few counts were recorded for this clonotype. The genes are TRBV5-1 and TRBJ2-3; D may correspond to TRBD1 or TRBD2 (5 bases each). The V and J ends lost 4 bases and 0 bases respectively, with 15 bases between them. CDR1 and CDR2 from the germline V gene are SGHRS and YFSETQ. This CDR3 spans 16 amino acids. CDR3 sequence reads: CASSRGPQKSTDTQYF. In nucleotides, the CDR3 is TGCGCCAGCAGCCGGGGACCCCAGAAAAGCACAGATACGCAGTATTTT.

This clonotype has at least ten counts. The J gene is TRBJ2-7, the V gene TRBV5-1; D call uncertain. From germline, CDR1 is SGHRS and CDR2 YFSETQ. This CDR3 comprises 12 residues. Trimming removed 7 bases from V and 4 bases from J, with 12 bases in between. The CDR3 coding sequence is TGCGCCAGCGGTTGGACCGCTTACGAGCAGTACTTC. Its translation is CASGWTAYEQYF.

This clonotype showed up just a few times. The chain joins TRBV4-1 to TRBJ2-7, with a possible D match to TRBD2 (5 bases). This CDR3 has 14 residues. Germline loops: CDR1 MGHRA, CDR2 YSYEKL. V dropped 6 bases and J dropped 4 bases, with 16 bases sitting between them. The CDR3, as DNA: TGCGCCAGCAGGATGGTGGGTGGGAGATACGAGCAGTACTTC. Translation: CASRMVGGRYEQYF.

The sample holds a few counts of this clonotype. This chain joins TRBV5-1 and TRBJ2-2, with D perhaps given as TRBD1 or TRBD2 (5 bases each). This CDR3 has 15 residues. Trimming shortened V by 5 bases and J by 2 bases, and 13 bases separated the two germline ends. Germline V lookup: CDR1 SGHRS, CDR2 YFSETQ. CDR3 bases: TGCGCCAGCAGACCGGGACCCTCAAACACCGGGGAGCTGTTTTTT. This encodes CASRPGPSNTGELFF.

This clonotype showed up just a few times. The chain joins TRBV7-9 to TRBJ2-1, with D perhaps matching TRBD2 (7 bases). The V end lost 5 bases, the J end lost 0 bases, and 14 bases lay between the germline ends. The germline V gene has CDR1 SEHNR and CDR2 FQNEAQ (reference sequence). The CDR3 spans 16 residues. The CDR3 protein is CASSVLRGGSYNEQFF. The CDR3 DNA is TGTGCCAGCAGCGTTTTAAGGGGGGGCTCCTACAATGAGCAGTTCTTC. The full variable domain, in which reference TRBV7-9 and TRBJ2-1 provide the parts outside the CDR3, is DTGVSQNPRHKITKRGQNVTFRCDPISEHNRLYWYRQTLGQGPEFLTYFQNEAQLEKSRLLSDRFSAERPKGSFSTLEIQRTEQGDSAMYLCASSVLRGGSYNEQFFGPGTRLTVL.

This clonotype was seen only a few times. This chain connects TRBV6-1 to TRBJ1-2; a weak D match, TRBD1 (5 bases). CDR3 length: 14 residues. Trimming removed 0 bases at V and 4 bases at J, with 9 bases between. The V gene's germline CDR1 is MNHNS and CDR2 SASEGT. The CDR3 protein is CASSEATERYGYTF. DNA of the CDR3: TGTGCCAGCAGTGAAGCGACAGAGCGCTATGGCTACACCTTC.

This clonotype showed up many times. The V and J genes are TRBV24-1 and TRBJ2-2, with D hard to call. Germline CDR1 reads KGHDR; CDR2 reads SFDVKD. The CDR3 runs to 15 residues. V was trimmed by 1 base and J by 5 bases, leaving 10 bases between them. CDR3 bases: TGTGCCACCAGTGATTTACATTCAGGTACCGGGGAGCTGTTTTTT. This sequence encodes CATSDLHSGTGELFF.

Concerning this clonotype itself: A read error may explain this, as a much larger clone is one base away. The CDR3 coding sequence is TGTGCCAGCAGTCACACGGGACTAGGGTCCTGCAATGAGCAGTTCTTC. Translation gives CASSHTGLGSCNEQFF. The V call is TRBV12-3 or TRBV12-4, the J call TRBJ2-1; TRBD2 agrees at 8 bases. The CDR3 contains 16 residues.

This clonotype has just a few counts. DNA of the CDR3: TGTGCCAGCAGCTTGTACAGCCCTTGGGGATTAGCGGGCCTAGCGAACTGGGAGCAGTTCTTC. This sequence encodes CASSLYSPWGLAGLANWEQFF. This sequence joins TRBV5-4 and TRBJ2-1, with 7 bases matching TRBD2. Germline lookup yields CDR1 SGHNT and CDR2 YYREEE (reference sequence). CDR3 length equals 21 residues. The V and J ends lost 1 base and 10 bases, in that order; junction bases with no gene match: 29.

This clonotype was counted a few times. CDR3 nucleotides: TGTGCCAGCAGTTTAATATTTGAGGGGAGCTCCTACAATGAGCAGTTCTTC. Translation gives CASSLIFEGSSYNEQFF. The V call is TRBV12-3 or TRBV12-4, the J call TRBJ2-1, with D perhaps being TRBD1 or TRBD2 (5 bases each). Trimming removed 2 bases from V and 0 bases from J, with 14 bases in between. CDR3 size: 17 residues.

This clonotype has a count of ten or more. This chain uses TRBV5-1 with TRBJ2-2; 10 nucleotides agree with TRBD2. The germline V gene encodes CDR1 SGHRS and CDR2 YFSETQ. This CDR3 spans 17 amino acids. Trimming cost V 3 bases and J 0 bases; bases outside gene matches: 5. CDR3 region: CASSSPGLAPNTGELFF. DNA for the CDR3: TGCGCCAGCAGCTCACCGGGACTAGCGCCGAACACCGGGGAGCTGTTTTTT.

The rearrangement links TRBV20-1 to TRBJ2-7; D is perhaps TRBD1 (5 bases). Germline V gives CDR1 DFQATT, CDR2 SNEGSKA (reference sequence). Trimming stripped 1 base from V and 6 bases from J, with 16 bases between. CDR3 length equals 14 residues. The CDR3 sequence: CSARVQGKASEQYF. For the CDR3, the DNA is TGCAGTGCTAGAGTGCAGGGAAAAGCTAGCGAGCAGTACTTC.

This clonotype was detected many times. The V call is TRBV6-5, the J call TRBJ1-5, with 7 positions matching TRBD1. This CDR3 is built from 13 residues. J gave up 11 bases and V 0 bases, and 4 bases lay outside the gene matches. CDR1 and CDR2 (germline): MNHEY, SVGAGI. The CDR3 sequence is CASSYSKDRAQHF. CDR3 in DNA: TGTGCCAGCAGTTACTCAAAAGACAGGGCCCAGCATTTT.

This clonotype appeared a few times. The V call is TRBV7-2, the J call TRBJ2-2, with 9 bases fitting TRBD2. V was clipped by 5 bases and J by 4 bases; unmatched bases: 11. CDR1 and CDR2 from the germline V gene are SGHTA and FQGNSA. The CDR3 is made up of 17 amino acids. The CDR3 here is CASSQELAGRSTGELFF. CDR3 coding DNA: TGTGCCAGCAGCCAAGAGCTAGCGGGAAGATCCACCGGGGAGCTGTTTTTT.

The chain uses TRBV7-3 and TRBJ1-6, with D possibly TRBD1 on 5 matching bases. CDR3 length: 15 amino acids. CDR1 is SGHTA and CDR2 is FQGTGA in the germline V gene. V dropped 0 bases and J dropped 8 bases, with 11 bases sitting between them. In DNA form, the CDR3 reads TGTGCCAGCAGCTTAACGGGGGTATTAGATTCACCCCTCCACTTT. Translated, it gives CASSLTGVLDSPLHF.

The CDR3 loop is CASSKHFNYEQYF. CDR3 DNA: TGTGCCAGCAGCAAGCATTTTAACTACGAGCAGTACTTC. V usage is TRBV9 and J usage is TRBJ2-7; D gene unclear. With 4 bases removed from V and 3 bases from J, the gap between germline ends came to 11 bases. The V gene's germline CDR1 is SGDLS and CDR2 YYNGEE. The CDR3 loop spans 13 amino acids.

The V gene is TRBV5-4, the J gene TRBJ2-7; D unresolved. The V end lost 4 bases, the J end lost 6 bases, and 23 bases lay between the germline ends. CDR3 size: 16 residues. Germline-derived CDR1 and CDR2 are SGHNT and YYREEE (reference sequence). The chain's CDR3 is CASSPRIGVRMAEQYF. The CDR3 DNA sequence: TGTGCCAGCAGCCCCAGGATAGGCGTCAGAATGGCCGAGCAGTACTTC.